The clone carrying this TCR beta chain was picked up many times. No antigen is known for it. Moderate-to-severe activity, CAS at least 3, NOSPECS at least 4 and duration under 3 months characterized donors with ophthalmopathy. Amplified TCR beta CDR3 regions were obtained using RNA transcripts as template. Second-round multiplex PCR came after first-round RT-PCR with HTBI primers. TCRdb fed the multiplex PCR reads into MiXCR, producing one record per CDR3 protein. The table has about 400,000 distinct CDR3 sequences, about 17% seen once. The record originates from a study of Graves' ophthalmopathy and Graves' hyperthyroidism. General study points: Ophthalmopathy versus stable hyperthyroidism: 13-signature model gave around 85% sensitivity, roughly 81% specificity.

CDR3 length: 14 amino acids. CDR1 is MNHEY and CDR2 is SVGAGI in the germline V gene. Trimming left V 6 bases short and J 11 bases short, with 20 bases between. Sequenced sample: peripheral blood. V is TRBV6-5 and J is TRBJ1-5; a weak D match, TRBD1 (5 bases). This TCR came from a woman aged 18-29 years with Graves' ophthalmopathy. The CDR3 nucleotides read TGTGCCAGCAGGACGGGACGGAAGGGCTTGGCCCAGCATTTT. Its translation: CASRTGRKGLAQHF.